These T cell receptor beta chains were read from a single sample in a study of T-cell memory formation after mild COVID-19. MiXCR, run by TCRdb on the 5' RACE reads, gives a single entry per CDR3 protein. Of over 500,000 distinct CDR3 sequences listed, around 16% were seen once; the top ten hold about 8.6%. Sequences were obtained from PBMCs or a T cell subset sorted from them (not recorded which). The source of these receptors is an adult woman who had mild COVID-19 (a few samples of this study predate the infection). Cell type and time point are not known. Both conserved end residues are trimmed from each CDR3. Each record gives: J gene, V gene, CDR3 protein.

J gene: TRBJ1-5
V gene: TRBV6-2/TRBV6-3
CDR3 protein: ASSYTNSNQPQH

J gene: TRBJ2-7
V gene: TRBV10-3
CDR3 protein: AITRTSETYEQY

J gene: TRBJ1-3
V gene: TRBV18
CDR3 protein: ASSPRKGPGNTIY

J gene: TRBJ2-1
V gene: TRBV4-3
CDR3 protein: ASSQWTGAEQF

J gene: TRBJ1-1
V gene: TRBV5-1
CDR3 protein: ASSSPAETVSTSRRQKVAF

J gene: TRBJ2-7
V gene: TRBV7-6
CDR3 protein: ASSLITGSDEQY

J gene: TRBJ2-7
V gene: TRBV5-1
CDR3 protein: ASSPGGTDEQY

J gene: TRBJ2-7
V gene: TRBV2
CDR3 protein: ASERRGGYEQY

J gene: TRBJ2-7
V gene: TRBV12-3/TRBV12-4
CDR3 protein: ASSSPLPAYEQY

J gene: TRBJ2-7
V gene: TRBV20-1
CDR3 protein: SARVVFSEESVYEQY

J gene: TRBJ2-7
V gene: TRBV4-1
CDR3 protein: ASSQIQGGGYEQY

J gene: TRBJ1-6
V gene: TRBV12-3/TRBV12-4
CDR3 protein: ASSANRDIDNSPLH

J gene: TRBJ2-7
V gene: TRBV21-1
CDR3 protein: ASSKNGTGTPNEQY

J gene: TRBJ2-1
V gene: TRBV12-3/TRBV12-4
CDR3 protein: ASSLLLAEYNEQF

J gene: TRBJ1-6
V gene: TRBV7-2
CDR3 protein: ASSPRQGTNSPLH

J gene: TRBJ1-2
V gene: TRBV5-1
CDR3 protein: ASSAGGSAGYT

J gene: TRBJ2-2
V gene: TRBV6-5
CDR3 protein: ASSYSTGVAGELF

J gene: TRBJ2-2
V gene: TRBV11-2
CDR3 protein: ATIRVQSTGELF

J gene: TRBJ2-1
V gene: TRBV7-2
CDR3 protein: ASSQRGSAYNEQF

J gene: TRBJ1-1
V gene: TRBV20-1
CDR3 protein: SAPRGNTEAF

J gene: TRBJ2-2
V gene: TRBV27
CDR3 protein: ASSFPPGRTGELF

J gene: TRBJ2-3
V gene: TRBV18
CDR3 protein: ASSPQEGVADTQY

J gene: TRBJ2-3
V gene: TRBV25-1
CDR3 protein: ASSPGLAGELDTQY

J gene: TRBJ1-2
V gene: TRBV6-5
CDR3 protein: ASSYGRADGYT